What follows describes a single T cell receptor beta chain. What it binds is unknown. These data originate in a study of a mutant IDH1 vaccine in newly diagnosed glioma. Germline V gene lookup returns CDR1 SGHTA and CDR2 FQGNSA. Trimming took off 5 bases at V and 6 bases at J, with 8 bases between the two ends. CDR3 length: 13 amino acids. Time point meaning: week 5, during vaccination. A 20-mer mutant IDH1 peptide at 300 ug was injected subcutaneously with topical imiquimod. Measured with immunoSEQ multiplex PCR; TCRdb has only the in-frame clones, and not every one. The sample shows about 33,000 clones, approximately 80% of them seen only once.

The sequence came from a man in his thirties or forties with glioma. The V and J genes are TRBV7-2 and TRBJ1-6; D gene uncertain. Sequenced here: PBMCs, sampled from a glioma patient whose treatment included an IDH1 peptide vaccine. CDR3 coding DNA: TGTGCCAGCAGCGGAGGCGTTAATTCACCCCTCCACTTT. It yields the protein CASSGGVNSPLHF.